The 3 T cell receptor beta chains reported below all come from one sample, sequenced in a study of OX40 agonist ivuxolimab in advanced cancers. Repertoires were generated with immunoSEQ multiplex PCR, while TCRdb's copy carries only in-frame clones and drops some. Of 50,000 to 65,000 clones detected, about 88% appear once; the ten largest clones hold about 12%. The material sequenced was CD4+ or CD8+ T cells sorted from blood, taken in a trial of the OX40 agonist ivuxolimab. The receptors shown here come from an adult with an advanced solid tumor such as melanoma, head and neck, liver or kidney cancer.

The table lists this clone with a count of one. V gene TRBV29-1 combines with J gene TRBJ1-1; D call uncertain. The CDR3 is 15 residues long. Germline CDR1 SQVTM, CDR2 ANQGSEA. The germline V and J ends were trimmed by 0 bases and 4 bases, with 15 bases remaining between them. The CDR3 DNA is TGCAGCGTTGAAGATCCTGAGGCAGGACCCACTGAAGCTTTCTTT. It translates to CSVEDPEAGPTEAFF.

The DNA for the CDR3 is TGTGCCTGGAGTATAGGACAGGGAAATTCACCCCTCCACTTT. Protein sequence: CAWSIGQGNSPLHF. The chain links TRBV30 to TRBJ1-6; 8 bases match TRBD1. The V segment lost 2 bases and the J segment 7 bases; nucleotides outside the gene matches: 4. Per germline, CDR1 GTSNPN and CDR2 SVGIG (reference sequence). This CDR3 has 14 amino acids.

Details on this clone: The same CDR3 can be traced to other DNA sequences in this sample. CDR3 sequence: CAWSIGTGYEQYF. The CDR3 DNA sequence: TGTGCCTGGAGTATAGGGACAGGCTACGAGCAGTACTTC. The chain joins TRBV30 to TRBJ2-7; TRBD1 agrees at 8 bases. CDR3 length: 13 residues. V gave up 2 bases and J gave up 3 bases; unmatched junction bases: 3. Germline V gene sequence: CDR1 GTSNPN, CDR2 SVGIG (reference sequence).